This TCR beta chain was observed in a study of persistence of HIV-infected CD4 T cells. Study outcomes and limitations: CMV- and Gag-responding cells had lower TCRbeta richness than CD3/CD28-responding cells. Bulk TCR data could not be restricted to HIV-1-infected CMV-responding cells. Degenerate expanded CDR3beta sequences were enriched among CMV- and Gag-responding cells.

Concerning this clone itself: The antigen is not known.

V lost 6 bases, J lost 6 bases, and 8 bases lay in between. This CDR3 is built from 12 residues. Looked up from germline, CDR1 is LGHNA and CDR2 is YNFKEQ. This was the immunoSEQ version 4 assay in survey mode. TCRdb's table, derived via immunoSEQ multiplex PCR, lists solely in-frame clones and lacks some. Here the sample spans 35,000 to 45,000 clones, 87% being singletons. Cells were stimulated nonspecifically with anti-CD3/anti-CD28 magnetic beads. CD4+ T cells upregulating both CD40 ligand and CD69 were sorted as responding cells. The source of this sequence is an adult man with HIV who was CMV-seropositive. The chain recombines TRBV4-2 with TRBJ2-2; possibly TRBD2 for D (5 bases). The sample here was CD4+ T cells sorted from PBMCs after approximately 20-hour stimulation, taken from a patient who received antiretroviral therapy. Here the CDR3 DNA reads TGTGCCAGCAGAGAGGGATCCGGGGAGCTGTTTTTT. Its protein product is CASREGSGELFF.